This paragraph covers one T cell receptor (beta chain) sequence. The length of the CDR3 is 15 residues. The germline CDR1 and CDR2 sequences are ENHRY and SYGVKD. Trimming stripped 0 bases from V and 1 base from J, with 9 bases between. These data originate in a study of blood T cell repertoires in COVID-19. About the research overall: Some COVID-19 samples were acute and others convalescent; all came from the United States, Italy and Spain.

The table came from immunoSEQ multiplex PCR; TCRdb's copy has only in-frame clones and leaves some out. This table holds tens of thousands of clones, 75% to 85% found once. V usage is TRBV10-3 and J usage is TRBJ2-5, with D tentatively TRBD1 (6 bases). This receptor was identified in a human donor in a cohort sampled during active COVID-19. Specimen: peripheral blood. The CDR3 coding sequence is TGTGCCATCAGTGAGTCTTTGGGGGCCCAAGAGACCCAGTACTTC. Translation gives CAISESLGAQETQYF.